The rows below give T cell receptor beta chains drawn from one sample of a study of cytomegalovirus exposure and HLA in healthy donors. Profiling relied on immunoSEQ multiplex PCR, and the TCRdb table lists in-frame clones only, not all of them. Found here are 65,000 to 80,000 clones, 79% of them singletons; the top ten hold about 22%. Sequencing input: PBMCs. All receptors come from a woman aged 40-49 years in good health and CMV-seropositive. The CDR3 runs from the conserved cysteine through the conserved F or W. Fields, in order: CDR3 length, J gene, V gene, CDR3 protein.

18 | TRBJ2-2 | TRBV4-1 | CASSQEQTGVGHRGELFF
14 | TRBJ2-1 | TRBV7-9 | CASSRIGVSNEQFF
14 | TRBJ1-2 | TRBV9 | CASSATGGSYGYTF
16 | TRBJ2-3 | TRBV9 | CASSVGQGAQADTQYF
12 | TRBJ1-5 | TRBV6-5 | CASRQGNQPQHF
14 | TRBJ1-1 | TRBV6-5 | CASSSRQGYTEAFF
13 | TRBJ2-1 | TRBV15 | CATSRGGQKGPFF
14 | TRBJ1-6 | TRBV2 | CASSDGLRHSPLHF
13 | TRBJ1-2 | TRBV27 | CASSLSRADGYTF
15 | TRBJ2-7 | TRBV5-6 | CASSLGYGRGYEQYF
13 | TRBJ2-1 | TRBV6-1 | CASRRTGVDEQFF
16 | TRBJ2-3 | TRBV18 | CASSPLVSGTTDTQYF
14 | TRBJ1-2 | TRBV10-3 | CAISEEGQLKGYTF
19 | TRBJ1-1 | TRBV28 | CASTQGIIFGTPLNTEAFF
12 | TRBJ1-5 | TRBV28 | CASSPRGQPQHF
14 | TRBJ1-2 | TRBV5-1 | CASSQTGTVNGYTF
12 | TRBJ2-7 | TRBV18 | CASSPKLREQYF
15 | TRBJ1-2 | TRBV6-1 | CASTLPAGEGDGYTF
13 | TRBJ2-5 | TRBV5-1 | CASSLDRQETQYF
13 | TRBJ1-1 | TRBV29-1 | CSGTGTGNTEAFF
14 | TRBJ2-4 | TRBV7-8 | CASSLRGSKNIQYF
15 | TRBJ1-5 | TRBV19 | CASTPPGNSNQPQHF
12 | TRBJ2-7 | TRBV29-1 | CSVGTGIYEQYF
15 | TRBJ1-1 | TRBV6-5 | CASSYQSRRNTEAFF
15 | TRBJ1-1 | TRBV4-1 | CASSTKGGLATEAFF
14 | TRBJ1-1 | TRBV6-1 | CASSEVVQTNEAFF
16 | TRBJ2-5 | TRBV7-9 | CASSPRTGGGQETQYF
15 | TRBJ1-6 | TRBV7-9 | CASSLAGTGGSPLHF
15 | TRBJ1-2 | TRBV15 | CATSRDRGHPSGYTF
17 | TRBJ1-6 | TRBV18 | CASSPLDRGLYNSPLHF
15 | TRBJ2-2 | TRBV18 | CASSSAGEATGELFF
17 | TRBJ2-1 | TRBV6-1 | CASSEASMGLASNEQFF
16 | TRBJ2-3 | TRBV4-2 | CASSQDLAGGDPTQYF
13 | TRBJ1-4 | TRBV2 | CASRTGANEKLFF
16 | TRBJ1-5 | TRBV7-8 | CASSSRQSHSNQPQHF
13 | TRBJ1-1 | TRBV4-1 | CASSPTENTEAFF
14 | TRBJ1-2 | TRBV25-1 | CASSARDSLYGYTF
18 | TRBJ2-6 | TRBV7-6 | CASSHGRRDKTGANVLTF
13 | TRBJ2-5 | TRBV7-9 | CSSSPDKGETQYF
15 | TRBJ2-7 | TRBV21-1 | CASSKAQNRTYEQYF
13 | TRBJ1-6 | TRBV27 | CASSINGGSPLHF
15 | TRBJ2-2 | TRBV11-2 | CASSTYRGRNGELFF
14 | TRBJ1-2 | TRBV6-1 | CASTLTVANYGYTF
17 | TRBJ2-3 | TRBV5-4 | CASSNGLAAKPWDTQYF
14 | TRBJ1-2 | TRBV7-2 | CASSSGGAPVGYTF
14 | TRBJ2-7 | TRBV7-2 | CASGRDFKNYEQYF
13 | TRBJ1-1 | TRBV19 | CASSPGWDTEAFF
14 | TRBJ1-1 | TRBV30 | CAWSATVRNTEAFF
14 | TRBJ2-5 | TRBV6-6 | CASSPYRETETQYF
12 | TRBJ2-7 | TRBV5-1 | CASSFFGYEQYF
15 | TRBJ2-5 | TRBV6-1 | CASTRTSGPQETQYF
13 | TRBJ1-4 | TRBV28 | CASSGQQHEKLFF
18 | TRBJ2-1 | TRBV6-1 | CASSVYSGALSSYNEQFF
12 | TRBJ1-1 | TRBV28 | CASSLRGRGAFF
13 | TRBJ1-1 | TRBV25-1 | CASSEPGNTEAFF
13 | TRBJ1-2 | TRBV30 | CAWRSGGNYGYTF
15 | TRBJ1-4 | TRBV5-1 | CASSAMAGMKEKLFF
14 | TRBJ2-7 | TRBV5-1 | CASSLAGGNYEQYF
12 | TRBJ1-2 | TRBV4-2 | CASSQDLYGYTF
15 | TRBJ2-3 | TRBV2 | CASRSGTTGTDTQYF